The sequence of this T cell receptor beta chain was determined in a study of PD-1 blockade in classical Hodgkin lymphoma (dated by TCRdb to 2020 to 2022). Background on the whole study: Nivolumab dosing was 3 mg/kg intravenously every 2 weeks, continuing until either disease progression or unacceptable toxicity. A peripheral blood immune signature of response to PD-1 blockade in classical Hodgkin lymphoma was defined using TCR beta sequencing and CyTOF.

Per the publication, the time point label means: cycle 1 day 1 (C1D1), immediately before nivolumab initiation. All trial patients had relapsed after autologous stem cell transplantation, with cohorts A, B and C differing in prior brentuximab vedotin exposure. The trial cohort was composed of 56 patients with relapsed/refractory classical Hodgkin lymphoma, for whom complete response, partial response or progressive disease was recorded as best overall response. Trial patients were treated with single-agent nivolumab in the multi-cohort phase II CheckMate 205 trial. An independent review committee assessed best overall response using the 2007 International Working Group response criteria. Trial PBMCs were collected just before the start of nivolumab (C1D1) and during therapy at cycle 2 day 1 and cycle 4 day 1. Peripheral blood was collected in 8 mL Vacutainer Cell Preparation Tubes, from which PBMCs were isolated by centrifugation and then cryopreserved.

Regarding this clone: Its binding antigen is unknown. No base-level quality is on record; no much larger clone is a single base apart.

What the research found in general, with its limitations: A significant rise by C4D1 was seen in CD4+ but not CD8+ TCR diversity (p=0.0027 vs p=0.16), with the rise being most apparent in complete responders (p=0.02). Among trial patients, those achieving complete response had baseline diversity similar to that of newly diagnosed patients, while diversity was significantly lower in partial responders and progressors. The study was restricted to a single clinical trial cohort, and the causes of repertoire differences, possibly disease activity or prior therapy, were left undefined. Diversity was lower in patients who began nivolumab less than 1 year after ASCT, so these patients were left out of later analyses to avoid confounding by immune reconstitution. Baseline TCR diversity was reported to be lower in newly diagnosed patients than in healthy donors and to be lower still in relapsed/refractory patients.

Genomic DNA was extracted with the Qiagen DNeasy kit from unsorted PBMCs and from negatively selected CD4+ and CD8+ fractions. TCR beta CDR3 regions were amplified by immunoSEQ multiplex PCR using primers annealing to V and J segments. A synthetic immune receptor repertoire was used to minimize amplification bias, and any remaining bias was removed computationally after sequencing. The paper's data handling went like this. Repertoire diversity was quantified as the Shannon entropy index using custom Python scripts. The unsorted, CD4+ and CD8+ repertoires were each analyzed separately, with the exception of combined analyses, where CD4+ and CD8+ sequences were merged in silico. Clonal expansion was defined as at least a 2-fold frequency increase after treatment relative to C1D1, with a pseudocount of 0.5 for undetected baseline clones. Clones with 0 or 1 copy at C1D1 were classified as singleton clones, and clones with 2 or more copies were classified as non-singleton clones. Clones expanded in unsorted samples were annotated as CD4+, CD8+ or unknown by matching protein sequences in sorted samples from the same patient. Wilcoxon tests on paired samples were used to test diversity changes from C1D1 to C4D1. The source is immuneACCESS, and TCRdb retained only in-frame sequences with V and J called. Part of the clones is not carried over; for the studies checked, unresolved V genes explain less than half of this, and the remainder is unexplained. The DNA was the basis for D and trimming; V, J and clone size are from that table. The table for this sample lists tens of thousands of clones; over 75% of them were counted only once. Together, the top ten hold over 14% of the sample.

The CDR3 has 15 amino acids, counting the end cysteine and phenylalanine. The sequence is cut down to CDR3 DNA, 45 bases in frame from base 1. Per the germline V gene, MNHEY is the CDR1 and SVGAGI is the CDR2. V loses 0 bases of germline sequence and J loses 4 bases, and the interval between the two ends is 10 bases. This sequence uses TRBV6-5 and TRBJ1-3; the D segment could be TRBD1, given 5 matching bases. The source was peripheral blood mononuclear cells (PBMCs), collected at baseline. The origin of this receptor is a human donor with classical Hodgkin lymphoma. The DNA reads TGTGCCAGCAGTTACTCAGACAGTTCCGGAAACACCATATATTTT. The resulting protein is CASSYSDSSGNTIYF.